The 16 T cell receptor beta chains listed next were all sequenced from one sample in a study of human T cells and chemical hapten exposure. Time point defined: patch test 3, about 24 weeks after DPC sensitization. Stated treatment: therapeutic diphenylcyclopropenone sensitization with weekly scalp DPC. TCRdb independently ran MiXCR on the RACE reads; one entry per CDR3 protein. The sample lists about 90,000 distinct CDR3 sequences, 11% occurring once. This sample comprised whole blood, obtained in connection with sensitization to the hapten diphenylcyclopropenone (DPC). Receptor source: a woman in her 30s with alopecia areata. Some clones in this sample may be carry-over from other donors' samples.

This clonotype has more than one count but fewer than ten. The CDR3 region has the DNA TGCAGTGCTGCGGGGAGCACAGATACGCAGTATTTT. Encoded protein: CSAAGSTDTQYF. V and J are TRBV20-1 and TRBJ2-3; D is perhaps TRBD2 (6 bases). The CDR3 totals 12 residues. V gave up 5 bases and J gave up 0 bases, with 6 bases separating them. Germline loops: CDR1 DFQATT, CDR2 SNEGSKA (reference sequence).

This clonotype was found many times. This chain joins TRBV29-1 and TRBJ2-7, with a tentative D call TRBD1 (5 bases). Germline assignment: CDR1 SQVTM and CDR2 ANQGSEA. Trimming pared 2 bases from V and 3 bases from J, leaving 8 bases between. The CDR3 has 12 amino acids. For the CDR3, the DNA is TGCAGCGTTGAACTGACAGACTACGAGCAGTACTTC. Amino acids: CSVELTDYEQYF.

This clonotype has just a few counts. The chain joins TRBV20-1 to TRBJ2-3; TRBD2 matches 15 bases. The CDR3 loop spans 17 amino acids. Germline loops: CDR1 DFQATT, CDR2 SNEGSKA (reference sequence). Germline trimming cut 5 bases from V and 0 bases from J; bases unmatched to any gene: 6. CDR3 region: CSARPGTSGRSTDTQYF. CDR3 nucleotides: TGCAGTGCTCGCCCGGGGACTAGCGGGAGGAGCACAGATACGCAGTATTTT.

This chain links TRBV28 with TRBJ1-1; D is unresolved. The CDR3 is 14 residues long. Germline V lookup: CDR1 MDHEN, CDR2 SYDVKM. Trimming removed 8 bases at V and 2 bases at J, with 15 bases between. The CDR3 here is CASLSPTSNTEAFF. The DNA of the CDR3 is TGTGCCAGCCTTTCTCCAACTAGCAACACTGAAGCTTTCTTT.

J is TRBJ1-5 and V is TRBV12-3 or TRBV12-4; maybe TRBD1 (6 bases). The CDR3 has 16 residues. The V and J ends lost 2 bases and 4 bases respectively, with 15 bases between them. The CDR3 nucleotides are TGTGCCAGCAGTTTAAGGCCGGACAGTCGAAATCAGCCCCAGCATTTT. Protein: CASSLRPDSRNQPQHF.

This clonotype has ten or more counts. V usage is TRBV20-1 and J usage is TRBJ2-6; no reliable D call. The CDR3 runs 14 residues. With 3 bases removed from V and 0 bases from J, the gap between germline ends came to 6 bases. Germline values: CDR1 DFQATT, CDR2 SNEGSKA (reference sequence). DNA for the CDR3: TGCAGTGCTAGGGATGGCTCTGGGGCCAACGTCCTGACTTTC. Protein: CSARDGSGANVLTF.

This clonotype has ten or more counts. The V call is TRBV29-1, the J call TRBJ1-2; tentative D call: TRBD1 (5 bases). This CDR3 region has 13 residues. With 6 bases removed from V and 4 bases from J, the gap between germline ends came to 15 bases. Germline lookup yields CDR1 SQVTM and CDR2 ANQGSEA. CDR3 DNA: TGCAGCGTGAGGTCAGGGAGCGGCTATGGCTACACCTTC. Its translation: CSVRSGSGYGYTF.

This chain uses TRBV11-2 with TRBJ2-7; 7 bases fit TRBD1. Trimming at V came to 3 bases and at J to 3 bases, leaving 8 bases not matched to a gene. CDR3 length: 15 amino acids. Germline values: CDR1 SGHAT, CDR2 FQNNGV. In DNA form, the CDR3 reads TGTGCCAGCAGCTTTTCTCTGGCAGGGGGCTACGAGCAGTACTTC. This translates into CASSFSLAGGYEQYF. The complete variable domain, with remaining parts taken from reference TRBV11-2 and TRBJ2-7, reads EAGVAQSPRYKIIEKRQSVAFWCNPISGHATLYWYQQILGQGPKLLIQFQNNGVVDDSQLPKDRFSAERLKGVDSTLKIQPAKLEDSAVYLCASSFSLAGGYEQYFGPGTRLTVT.

This clonotype was counted between two and nine times. This chain connects TRBV20-1 to TRBJ1-2; TRBD1 agrees at 9 bases. Germline CDR1 reads DFQATT; CDR2 reads SNEGSKA (reference sequence). The length of the CDR3 is 16 residues. The trim removed 0 bases at V and 7 bases at J, leaving 12 bases unmatched. CDR3 region: CSARDELLQGAVGYTF. CDR3 coding DNA: TGCAGTGCTAGAGATGAATTACTACAGGGGGCGGTTGGCTACACCTTC.

This clonotype was picked up a small number of times. The rearrangement uses TRBV6-5 and TRBJ2-7; D is perhaps TRBD2 (5 bases). Trimming took off 6 bases at V and 3 bases at J, with 15 bases between the two ends. This CDR3 is built from 14 residues. Germline V gene sequence: CDR1 MNHEY, CDR2 SVGAGI. This CDR3 is CASSLSAGSYEQYF. DNA of the CDR3: TGTGCCAGCAGCCTCTCCGCTGGGAGCTACGAGCAGTACTTC.

The chain has TRBV5-1 and TRBJ2-2; D possibly corresponds to TRBD1 (5 bases). Germline values: CDR1 SGHRS, CDR2 YFSETQ. The CDR3 is 14 residues long. Trimming left V 5 bases short and J 2 bases short, with 10 bases between. CDR3 residues: CASRADRNTGELFF. In DNA, the CDR3 is TGCGCCAGCAGAGCCGACAGAAACACCGGGGAGCTGTTTTTT. Drawing the rest from reference TRBV5-1 and TRBJ2-2, the complete variable domain is KAGVTQTPRYLIKTRGQQVTLSCSPISGHRSVSWYQQTPGQGLQFLFEYFSETQRNKGNFPGRFSGRQFSNSRSEMNVSTLELGDSALYLCASRADRNTGELFFGEGSRLTVL.

This clonotype was detected only a few times. The V gene is TRBV4-2, the J gene TRBJ1-2; tentative D call: TRBD1 (5 bases). From germline, CDR1 is LGHNA and CDR2 YNFKEQ. The CDR3 has 13 amino acids. Trimming stripped 7 bases from V and 6 bases from J, with 15 bases between. The CDR3 DNA follows: TGTGCCAGCACCCCCAGAGGGGTAGATGGCTACACCTTC. Protein sequence: CASTPRGVDGYTF.

V gene TRBV5-1 combines with J gene TRBJ2-4, with D tentatively TRBD2 (5 bases). This CDR3 region has 15 residues. Trimming stripped 0 bases from V and 1 base from J, with 8 bases between. In germline, CDR1 is SGHRS, CDR2 YFSETQ. CDR3 in amino acids: CASSLDSGAKNIQYF. For the CDR3, the DNA is TGCGCCAGCAGCTTGGACTCGGGGGCCAAAAACATTCAGTACTTC.

This clonotype showed up many times. The chain has TRBV2 and TRBJ2-1; TRBD2 aligns across 8 bases. The ends lost 3 bases at V and 6 bases at J; junction bases unmatched: 7. The CDR3 is 15 residues long. Germline CDR1 and CDR2: SNHLY and FYNNEI. CDR3: CASSDRTSFRNEQFF. The CDR3 DNA follows: TGTGCCAGCAGTGATCGGACTAGCTTTCGCAATGAGCAGTTCTTC.

This clonotype was counted between two and nine times. The chain uses TRBV20-1 and TRBJ1-6; a possible D gene is TRBD1 (5 bases). Germline CDR1 reads DFQATT; CDR2 reads SNEGSKA (reference sequence). With 5 bases removed from V and 10 bases from J, the gap between germline ends came to 15 bases. This CDR3 is 13 amino acids long. The CDR3: CSARQGPQSPLHF. The DNA of the CDR3 is TGCAGTGCTCGTCAGGGTCCCCAATCACCCCTCCACTTT.

The chain combines TRBV18 with TRBJ2-6; 8 nucleotides agree with TRBD1. With 4 bases clipped from V and 3 bases from J, the junction kept 5 bases outside the gene matches. The CDR3 runs 16 residues. Per the germline V gene, CDR1 is KGHSH and CDR2 is LQKENI. DNA for the CDR3: TGTGCCAGCTCACTCACCACAGGGGGTGGGGCCAACGTCCTGACTTTC. Its protein is CASSLTTGGGANVLTF.